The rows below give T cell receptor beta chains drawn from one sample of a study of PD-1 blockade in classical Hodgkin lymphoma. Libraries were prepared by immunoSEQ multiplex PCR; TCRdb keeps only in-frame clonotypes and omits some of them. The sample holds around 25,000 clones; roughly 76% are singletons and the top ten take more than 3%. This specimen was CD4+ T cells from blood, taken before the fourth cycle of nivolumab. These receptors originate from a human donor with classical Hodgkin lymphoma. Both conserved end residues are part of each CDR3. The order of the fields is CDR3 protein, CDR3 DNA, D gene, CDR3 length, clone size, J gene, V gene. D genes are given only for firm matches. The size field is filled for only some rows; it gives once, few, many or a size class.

CDR3: CASSPGWDYGYTF; DNA: TGTGCCAGCAGCCCGGGGTGGGACTATGGCTACACCTTC; D: .; length: 13; size: .; J: TRBJ1-2; V: TRBV14
CDR3: CASSGTGLYEQYF; DNA: TGCGCCAGCAGCGGGACAGGACTTTACGAGCAGTACTTC; D: TRBD1; length: 13; size: .; J: TRBJ2-7; V: TRBV5-1
CDR3: CASSILGANYGYTF; DNA: TGTGCCAGTAGTATATTAGGGGCTAACTATGGCTACACCTTC; D: .; length: 14; size: .; J: TRBJ1-2; V: TRBV19
CDR3: CASSSAGTEILGYTF; DNA: TGTGCCAGCAGTTCCGCCGGGACAGAGATCCTTGGCTACACCTTC; D: TRBD1; length: 15; size: few; J: TRBJ1-2; V: TRBV28
CDR3: CASRKDTAEAFF; DNA: TGTGCCAGCAGGAAGGACACTGCTGAAGCTTTCTTT; D: .; length: 12; size: .; J: TRBJ1-1; V: TRBV2
CDR3: CASSPGDYEQFF; DNA: TGTGCCAGCAGCCCAGGGGACTATGAGCAGTTCTTC; D: .; length: 12; size: .; J: TRBJ2-1; V: TRBV7-3
CDR3: CASSTQSSGTGDQPQHF; DNA: TGTGCCAGTAGTACTCAATCCTCCGGGACAGGGGACCAGCCCCAGCATTTT; D: TRBD1; length: 17; size: .; J: TRBJ1-5; V: TRBV19
CDR3: CSVVPGQTTEAFF; DNA: TGCAGCGTTGTTCCTGGGCAGACCACTGAAGCTTTCTTT; D: .; length: 13; size: .; J: TRBJ1-1; V: TRBV29-1
CDR3: CASKGGDQPQHF; DNA: TGTGCCAGCAAGGGTGGCGATCAGCCCCAGCATTTT; D: .; length: 12; size: few; J: TRBJ1-5; V: TRBV28
CDR3: CASSIRQPLYEAFF; DNA: TGTGCCAGTAGTATTAGACAGCCTCTATATGAAGCTTTCTTT; D: .; length: 14; size: .; J: TRBJ1-1; V: TRBV19
CDR3: CASSEEGQGYGYTF; DNA: TGTGCCAGCAGTGAGGAGGGACAGGGCTATGGCTACACCTTC; D: TRBD1; length: 14; size: .; J: TRBJ1-2; V: TRBV2
CDR3: CSVLQGSNQPQHF; DNA: TGCAGCGTTCTACAGGGGAGCAATCAGCCCCAGCATTTT; D: TRBD1; length: 13; size: .; J: TRBJ1-5; V: TRBV29-1
CDR3: CASSRGGRNTEAFF; DNA: TGTGCCAGCAGCAGGGGAGGGAGGAACACTGAAGCTTTCTTT; D: .; length: 14; size: .; J: TRBJ1-1; V: TRBV2
CDR3: CASSLVGGGRGLNYGYTF; DNA: TGTGCCAGCAGTTTAGTGGGGGGAGGCAGGGGGCTTAACTATGGCTACACCTTC; D: TRBD1; length: 18; size: .; J: TRBJ1-2; V: TRBV27
CDR3: CASSLLAGGRTGELFF; DNA: TGTGCCAGCAGCTTATTAGCGGGGGGGCGAACCGGGGAGCTGTTTTTT; D: TRBD2; length: 16; size: .; J: TRBJ2-2; V: TRBV5-6
CDR3: CASSQTGSSGYTF; DNA: TGTGCCAGCTCGCAGACAGGGAGCAGTGGCTACACCTTC; D: TRBD1; length: 13; size: few; J: TRBJ1-2; V: TRBV18
CDR3: CASSPTRRGANTGELFF; DNA: TGTGCCAGCTCACCAACGAGACGGGGCGCAAACACCGGGGAGCTGTTTTTT; D: .; length: 17; size: .; J: TRBJ2-2; V: TRBV18
CDR3: CASSLAHSSNSPLHF; DNA: TGTGCCAGCAGCTTAGCGCACAGCTCAAATTCACCCCTCCACTTT; D: .; length: 15; size: once; J: TRBJ1-6; V: TRBV7-8
CDR3: CASSSPWGAKTQYF; DNA: TGTGCCAGCAGCTCCCCTTGGGGGGCAAAGACCCAGTACTTC; D: .; length: 14; size: .; J: TRBJ2-5; V: TRBV7-2
CDR3: CASSLFEGNEQFF; DNA: TGTGCCAGCAGCTTATTCGAGGGCAATGAGCAGTTCTTC; D: .; length: 13; size: .; J: TRBJ2-1; V: TRBV5-6
CDR3: CASSRQGSYGHTF; DNA: TGTGCCAGTAGTAGGCAGGGGAGCTATGGCCACACCTTC; D: .; length: 13; size: .; J: TRBJ1-2; V: TRBV19
CDR3: CASSDGTGRFIEAFF; DNA: TGTGCCAGCAGTGACGGGACAGGGAGGTTTATTGAAGCTTTCTTT; D: TRBD1; length: 15; size: few; J: TRBJ1-1; V: TRBV28
CDR3: CASSYSFVGPYEQYF; DNA: TGTGCCAGCAGTTACTCCTTCGTGGGGCCTTACGAGCAGTACTTC; D: .; length: 15; size: few; J: TRBJ2-7; V: TRBV6-5
CDR3: CASLDRAMSTDTQYF; DNA: TGTGCCAGTCTCGACAGGGCTATGAGCACAGATACGCAGTATTTT; D: TRBD1; length: 15; size: .; J: TRBJ2-3; V: TRBV19
CDR3: CASSGRRGETQYF; DNA: TGTGCCAGCAGTGGGAGAAGGGGTGAGACCCAGTACTTC; D: .; length: 13; size: .; J: TRBJ2-5; V: TRBV2
CDR3: CASSSSGGGYGYTF; DNA: TGTGCCAGCAGCTCCTCAGGAGGGGGCTATGGCTACACCTTC; D: .; length: 14; size: .; J: TRBJ1-2; V: TRBV7-9
CDR3: CASLPATTGRNSPLHF; DNA: TGTGCCAGCCTACCCGCTACGACAGGACGGAATTCACCCCTCCACTTT; D: .; length: 16; size: few; J: TRBJ1-6; V: TRBV7-2
CDR3: CAWSVRVGAGELFF; DNA: TGTGCCTGGAGTGTAAGGGTGGGGGCCGGGGAGCTGTTTTTT; D: .; length: 14; size: .; J: TRBJ2-2; V: TRBV30